A single sample is the source of the 4 T cell receptor beta chains below, sequenced in a study of synovial regulatory T cells in juvenile arthritis. General study results and limits: Compared with other blood Treg cells, inflammation-associated Treg cells had reduced TCR diversity.

Using immunoSEQ multiplex PCR, the repertoire was profiled, and TCRdb retains in-frame clones only, with some absent. This listing includes roughly 960 clones. These receptors' antigens are unknown. The specimen was Treg cells from blood. As to subset: HLA-DR+ inflammation-associated blood Treg cells. The receptors originated from a donor younger than 30 with juvenile idiopathic arthritis.

Measured by frequency, this clone is medium-sized. This sequence joins TRBV27 and TRBJ2-7; TCRdb's D call, TRBD1, is unchecked because there is no DNA. This CDR3 has 19 residues. Only the protein is available. The germline CDR1 and CDR2 sequences are MNHEY and SMNVEV (reference sequence). This chain's CDR3 is CASSGTNYYNRQGDYEQYF.

Considering frequency, this clone is large. This chain connects TRBV11-1 to TRBJ2-3. CDR3 length: 12 residues. DNA is not on record. The germline V gene has CDR1 SGHAT and CDR2 FQDESV (reference sequence). The CDR3 sequence: CASSSQTDTQYF.

This clone registers large (0.1 to 1%) by frequency. V gene TRBV6-4 combines with J gene TRBJ2-3; checking the TCRdb D call of TRBD2 is not possible without DNA. CDR1 is MRHNA, CDR2 SNTAGT, per germline. The CDR3 loop spans 14 amino acids. No DNA was logged. The CDR3 sequence: CASSATSGTDTQYF.

This clone is classed as medium-sized (0.01 to 0.1%) by frequency. J is TRBJ1-2 and V is TRBV6-5; TCRdb outputs TRBD1, but without DNA this stays unchecked. Per germline, CDR1 MNHEY and CDR2 SVGAGI. CDR3 length: 14 amino acids. No DNA is given. CDR3 amino acids: CASSYLTGLGGYTF.